The present entry profiles one T cell receptor beta chain with its context. Its antigen is still unknown. No qualities accompany the bases; no much larger clone lies one base away. Library prep was done by the immunoSEQ multiplex PCR assay. TCRdb carries this immuneACCESS record with in-frame sequences only. Its versions omit some clonotypes, under half of them owing to an unresolved V gene in the studies checked, with the rest unexplained. This sample gives about 67,000 clones in total; 89% of them show up just once. The top ten clones comprise under 3% of the sample. This sample is part of a study of T cell changes during pregnancy in multiple sclerosis (dated by TCRdb to between 2018 and 2021). About the study as a whole: The study examined how the T cell repertoire changed over the course of pregnancy in women with multiple sclerosis.

The germline V gene (reference sequence) supplies CDR1 GTSNPN and CDR2 SVGIG. Its CDR3 holds 15 amino acids, cysteine through phenylalanine. Only the CDR3 DNA is retained, 45 bases long and in frame from the first base. V is pared back by 0 bases and J by 4 bases, with 15 bases lying between the germline termini. The chain couples TRBV30 to TRBJ1-2; tentative D gene TRBD1, with 5 bases matching. Specimen: peripheral blood, collected in the first trimester of pregnancy. The TCR originated in a female donor with multiple sclerosis, enrolled in a pregnancy study. The nucleotide sequence is TGTGCCTGGAGTGTACGTTGGGGGGGATCCTATGGCTACACCTTC. Protein translation: CAWSVRWGGSYGYTF.